The 30 T cell receptor delta chains listed next were all sequenced from one sample in a study of gamma-delta chains in newborns, infants, children. TCRdb fed the reads to CATT. Of about 8,500 delta-chain clones listed, 3% to 4% are singletons. The specimen was blood. The receptors were sampled from a child who was a newborn, infant or young child, either healthy, febrile or measles-vaccinated (not recorded which).

This clone was counted between two and nine times. This chain links TRDV2 with TRDJ3; 7 bases align to TRDD3. CDR3 size: 18 residues. Germline CDR1 reads GEAIGNYY; CDR2 reads EKD. The J segment lost 3 bases and the V segment lost 0 bases, leaving 7 bases of the junction unmatched. The DNA for the CDR3 is TGTGCCTGTGACACCCCCAAGGGGATAGACTGGGACACCCGACAGATGTTTTTC. Residues: CACDTPKGIDWDTRQMFF.

As concerns this clone: The germline gene is not matched at one end of the junction; a read error may be the cause. The same CDR3 is also encoded by other DNA sequences in this sample. CDR3 bases: TGTGCCTGTGACACTGGGGGATATTCATCCTGGGACACTCGACAGATGTTTTTC. Protein: CACDTGGYSSWDTRQMFF. The rearrangement joins TRDV2 to TRDJ3; 9 positions agree with TRDD3. Germline values: CDR1 GEAIGNYY, CDR2 EKD. The CDR3 sequence is 18 residues long.

This clone was seen a handful of times. This may arise from a read error, as a much more abundant clone is one base away. This CDR3 is also generated by other DNA sequences in the sample. V is TRDV2 and J is TRDJ1, with 8 bases that match TRDD3. J gave up 0 bases and V 3 bases, and 5 bases lay outside the gene matches. From germline, CDR1 is GEAIGNYY and CDR2 EKD. The CDR3 is 15 amino acids. In DNA form, the CDR3 reads TGTGCCTGTGACGTACTGGGGGTATACACCGATAAACTCATCTTT. This encodes CACDVLGVYTDKLIF.

V is TRDV1 and J is TRDJ2; D call uncertain. This CDR3 comprises 12 residues. V lost 0 bases, J lost 8 bases, and 4 bases lay in between. Germline loops: CDR1 TSWWSYY, CDR2 QGS. Here the CDR3 reads CALGELAAQLFF. The CDR3 DNA follows: TGTGCTCTTGGGGAACTGGCTGCACAACTCTTCTTT.

This clone counts as medium-sized. At the DNA level, this CDR3 is encoded by other sequences in the same sample as well. This chain connects TRDV2 to TRDJ3; possibly TRDD3 for D (6 bases). Germline V lookup: CDR1 GEAIGNYY, CDR2 EKD. The V end was cut by 0 bases, the J end by 0 bases, with 11 bases between. The CDR3 covers 18 residues. CDR3 protein: CACDTAGGSSWDTRQMFF. In DNA, the CDR3 is TGTGCCTGTGACACCGCCGGGGGGAGCTCCTGGGACACCCGACAGATGTTTTTC.

Turning to this clone: A read error likely explains why the TCRdb protein, taken from a much larger clone, differs from this DNA's translation at residue 3; the protein shown is translated from the DNA. The chain links TRDV2 to TRDJ2; 11 bases are shared with TRDD3. Germline V gene data show CDR1 as GEAIGNYY and CDR2 as EKD. There are 17 residues in the CDR3. CDR3 sequence (DNA): TGTGCCCGTGACATACTGGGGGATAGGGCTTTGACAGCACAACTCTTCTTT. This codes for CARDILGDRALTAQLFF.

This clone turned up a few times. The chain joins TRDV1 to TRDJ1; D is perhaps TRDD3 (6 bases). CDR3 size: 19 residues. CDR1 is TSWWSYY, CDR2 QGS, per germline. Trimming pared 4 bases from V and 0 bases from J, leaving 24 bases between. The CDR3 nucleotides are TGTGCTCTTGGGGCACAACCCTACTACAGATACGCGTACACCGATAAACTCATCTTT. It yields the protein CALGAQPYYRYAYTDKLIF.

This clone was seen more than once but under ten times. For this DNA, TCRdb reports the protein of a much larger clone, which diverges at residue 11, most likely from a read error; the protein presented here is translated directly from the DNA. This sequence joins TRDV2 and TRDJ2; 12 bases align to TRDD3. The germline V gene encodes CDR1 GEAIGNYY and CDR2 EKD. The CDR3 totals 16 residues. The DNA of the CDR3 is TGTGCCTGTGACATACTGGGGGATACTTTGGCAGCACAACTCTTCTTT. Its translation is CACDILGDTLAAQLFF.

Turning to this clone: The protein TCRdb lists belongs to a much larger clone and differs from this DNA's translation at residue 6, which points to a read error; the protein shown is made from the DNA. This chain uses TRDV2 with TRDJ3; D may be TRDD3 (6 bases). The CDR3 is 16 amino acids. V was clipped by 0 bases and J by 2 bases, with 7 bases between them. Per germline, CDR1 GEAIGNYY and CDR2 EKD. CDR3 nucleotides: TGTGCCTGTGACACCCGGGGGACCTGGGACACCCGACAGATGTTTTTC. Encoded protein: CACDTRGTWDTRQMFF.

The J gene is TRDJ3, the V gene TRDV2, with 9 bases aligning to TRDD3. CDR3 size: 18 residues. The J segment lost 3 bases and the V segment lost 0 bases, leaving 5 bases of the junction unmatched. CDR1 is GEAIGNYY and CDR2 is EKD in the germline V gene. DNA for the CDR3: TGTGCCTGTGACACCGGCTGGGGGATCTTCTGGGACACCCGACAGATGTTTTTC. Translation gives CACDTGWGIFWDTRQMFF.

This clone qualifies as medium-sized. The same CDR3 arises from other DNA sequences in this sample as well. The V call is TRDV2, the J call TRDJ3; TRDD3 matches 7 bases. With 3 bases clipped from V and 0 bases from J, the junction kept 4 bases outside the gene matches. From germline, CDR1 is GEAIGNYY and CDR2 EKD. The CDR3 runs to 17 residues. The CDR3 DNA is TGTGCCTGTGACTCTACTGGGGTCTCCTGGGACACCCGACAGATGTTTTTC. Encoded protein: CACDSTGVSWDTRQMFF.

By share, this clone counts as medium-sized. The chain carries TRDV1 and TRDJ2; no definite D call. V shed 2 bases and J shed 9 bases, with 4 bases lying between them. There are 11 residues in the CDR3. CDR1 TSWWSYY and CDR2 QGS come from the germline V gene. The CDR3 loop reads CALGERTQLFF. In DNA form, the CDR3 reads TGTGCTCTTGGGGAAAGGACACAACTCTTCTTT.

In its sample, this clone is medium-sized. This sequence joins TRDV2 and TRDJ3; 9 bases agree with TRDD3. Trimming at V came to 0 bases and at J to 2 bases, leaving 4 bases not matched to a gene. Germline V gene sequence: CDR1 GEAIGNYY, CDR2 EKD. This CDR3 is 18 amino acids long. The CDR3 sequence is CACDTEGDTTWDTRQMFF. Here the CDR3 DNA reads TGTGCCTGTGACACCGAGGGGGATACCACCTGGGACACCCGACAGATGTTTTTC.

V usage is TRDV2 and J usage is TRDJ3; possible D gene TRDD3, 6 bases. The germline V gene has CDR1 GEAIGNYY and CDR2 EKD. The CDR3 loop spans 18 amino acids. The V and J ends lost 3 bases and 0 bases respectively, with 14 bases between them. DNA for the CDR3: TGTGCCTGTGACTTTCTGGGGATGAGCTCCTGGGACACCCGACAGATGTTTTTC. This codes for CACDFLGMSSWDTRQMFF.

By share, this clone counts as medium-sized (0.01 to 0.1%). The likely explanation is a read error, given a far larger clone one base away. The V and J genes are TRDV2 and TRDJ1; 7 nucleotides match TRDD3. The length of the CDR3 is 13 residues. Germline loops: CDR1 GEAIGNYY, CDR2 EKD. V shed 0 bases and J 4 bases; nucleotides not matched to a gene: 1. The CDR3 bases are TGTGCCTGTGACACCTGGGGGAACGATAAACTCATCTTT. It codes for CACDTWGNDKLIF.

Remarks on this clone: TCRdb's protein, taken from a much larger clone, differs from this DNA's translation at residue 5, likely owing to a read error; the protein displayed comes from the DNA. This chain connects TRDV2 to TRDJ3; the match to TRDD3 covers 8 bases. With V trimmed by 3 bases and J by 0 bases, 6 bases remained unmatched. CDR1 is GEAIGNYY, CDR2 EKD, per germline. There are 18 residues in the CDR3. The CDR3 is CACDVLGADSWDTRQMFF. CDR3 nucleotides: TGTGCCTGTGACGTACTGGGGGCCGACTCCTGGGACACCCGACAGATGTTTTTC.

This clone is labeled as medium-sized (0.01 to 0.1%). Only one base separates this from a far larger clonotype, so it likely reflects a read error. Other DNA sequences in the sample encode the same CDR3. This rearrangement joins TRDV2 to TRDJ1; 8 bases map to TRDD3. Germline trimming cut 5 bases from V and 0 bases from J; bases unmatched to any gene: 4. The CDR3 consists of 14 residues. Per the germline V gene, CDR1 is GEAIGNYY and CDR2 is EKD. The DNA for the CDR3 is TGTGCCTGTGGCATACTGGGGGACACCGATAAACTCATCTTT. Translating it yields CACGILGDTDKLIF.

V usage is TRDV2 and J usage is TRDJ3; TRDD3 aligns across 8 bases. In germline, CDR1 is GEAIGNYY, CDR2 EKD. With V trimmed by 3 bases and J by 1 base, 7 bases remained unmatched. The CDR3 is 18 amino acids. The CDR3 region is CACDQLGARSWDTRQMFF. The CDR3 bases are TGTGCCTGTGACCAACTGGGGGCTCGTTCCTGGGACACCCGACAGATGTTTTTC.

This clone has just a few counts. The protein given by TCRdb reflects a much larger clone and differs at residue 3 from this DNA's translation, likely from a read error; the protein shown is the DNA's translation. The chain uses TRDV2 and TRDJ3; D may be TRDD3 (6 bases). The CDR3 sequence is 18 residues long. Germline V gene data show CDR1 as GEAIGNYY and CDR2 as EKD. The CDR3, as DNA: TGTGCCCGTGACACCGTACTGGGAGACCCCTGGGACACCCGACAGATGTTTTTC. Protein product: CARDTVLGDPWDTRQMFF.

This clone has a handful of counts. This may be a read error: a much more frequent sequence differs by one nucleotide. The chain uses TRDV2 and TRDJ3; D might be TRDD3 (5 bases). Germline V gene lookup returns CDR1 GEAIGNYY and CDR2 EKD. Trimming took off 0 bases at V and 2 bases at J, with 19 bases between the two ends. CDR3 length: 20 amino acids. The CDR3 DNA is TGTGCCTGTGACACCGTACTGAGGGATCCCTCGACCTGGGACACCCGACAGATGTTTTTC. Translated, it gives CACDTVLRDPSTWDTRQMFF.

There are many counts of this clone. This specimen includes other DNA sequences encoding the same CDR3. V and J are TRDV2 and TRDJ3; 8 nucleotides agree with TRDD3. Germline-derived CDR1 and CDR2 are GEAIGNYY and EKD. This CDR3 comprises 18 residues. Trimming cost V 3 bases and J 0 bases; bases outside gene matches: 6. CDR3 sequence reads: CACDVLGVSSWDTRQMFF. CDR3 nucleotide sequence: TGTGCCTGTGACGTACTGGGGGTCAGCTCCTGGGACACCCGACAGATGTTTTTC.

This clone was seen only a few times. Other DNA variants within this sample encode the same CDR3. The rearrangement uses TRDV2 and TRDJ3, with 11 bases matching TRDD3. The CDR3 is made up of 19 amino acids. Germline V gene sequence: CDR1 GEAIGNYY, CDR2 EKD. V gave up 1 base and J gave up 0 bases; unmatched junction bases: 4. Here the CDR3 reads CACDTVLGDNSWDTRQMFF. The DNA for the CDR3 is TGTGCCTGTGACACTGTACTGGGGGATAACTCCTGGGACACCCGACAGATGTTTTTC.

In its sample, this clone was seen a few times. For this DNA, TCRdb reports the protein of a much larger clone, which diverges at residue 11, most likely from a read error; the protein presented here is translated directly from the DNA. The gene calls are TRDV2 and TRDJ3, with 9 bases lining up with TRDD3. Germline CDR1 is GEAIGNYY and CDR2 is EKD. This CDR3 is 18 amino acids long. The CDR3 DNA is TGTGCCTGTGAGCCACTGGGGGACGGCTCCCGGGACACCCGACAGATGTTTTTC. As protein: CACEPLGDGSRDTRQMFF.

This clone turned up a few times. This DNA translates differently at residue 16 from the TCRdb protein, which is that of a much larger clone; a read error is likely, and the protein shown is the DNA's own translation. This chain uses TRDV2 with TRDJ3, with TRDD3 matching 11 bases. The CDR3 is 18 residues long. Germline-derived CDR1 and CDR2 are GEAIGNYY and EKD. The CDR3 nucleotides read TGTGCCTGTGACACTGGGGGATACGACTCCTGGGACACCCGACAGGTGTTTTTC. Its protein is CACDTGGYDSWDTRQVFF.

This clone was counted only a few times. This may come from a read error, since a much larger clone is one base off. The genes are TRDV2 and TRDJ3; 9 nucleotides agree with TRDD3. This CDR3 comprises 19 residues. The germline V gene has CDR1 GEAIGNYY and CDR2 EKD. CDR3 in amino acids: CACDTWGIRSSWDARQMFF. The CDR3 DNA follows: TGTGCCTGTGACACCTGGGGGATAAGGAGCTCCTGGGACGCCCGACAGATGTTTTTC.

Concerning this clone: Possible read error: a much larger clone is one base away. The sample has other DNA sequences that encode this CDR3 too. CDR3 bases: TGTGCCTGTGACACCGTCTGGGGGAGCTCCTGGGACACCCGGCAGATGTTTTTC. It is translated as CACDTVWGSSWDTRQMFF. The genes are TRDV2 and TRDJ3, with TRDD3 identical over 8 bases. Germline CDR1 reads GEAIGNYY; CDR2 reads EKD. CDR3 length equals 18 residues.

This clone has a handful of counts. This may be a read error, as it is one base from a much larger clone. The chain couples TRDV2 to TRDJ1; 8 bases fit TRDD3. The CDR3 has 15 amino acids. Germline V gene lookup returns CDR1 GEAIGNYY and CDR2 EKD. The CDR3 region is CASDILGGYTDKLIF. The CDR3, as DNA: TGTGCCAGTGACATACTGGGGGGTTACACCGATAAACTCATCTTT.

Points on this clone: The protein held in TCRdb is that of a much larger clone and does not match this DNA's translation at residue 3, likely because of a read error; the protein shown is translated from the DNA. The chain has TRDV2 and TRDJ3; unclear D gene. The CDR3 loop spans 18 amino acids. CDR1 and CDR2 from the germline V gene are GEAIGNYY and EKD. In DNA form, the CDR3 reads TGTGCCAGTGACACCGTAATGGGTGGCTCCTGGGACACCCGACAGATGTTTTTC. Translating gives CASDTVMGGSWDTRQMFF.

The gene calls are TRDV2 and TRDJ2, with 9 bases lining up with TRDD3. V dropped 3 bases and J dropped 1; count of bases not matched to a gene: 8. Germline assignment: CDR1 GEAIGNYY and CDR2 EKD. The CDR3 runs to 17 residues. CDR3 nucleotides: TGTGCCTGTGACGTACTGGGGGAGGGGGGTTTGACAGCACAACTCTTCTTT. Translation: CACDVLGEGGLTAQLFF.

This chain joins TRDV2 and TRDJ3, with 7 bases lining up with TRDD3. The CDR3 totals 18 residues. From germline, CDR1 is GEAIGNYY and CDR2 EKD. The trim removed 0 bases at V and 0 bases at J, leaving 4 bases unmatched. As DNA, the CDR3 is TGTGCCTGTGACACCGGGTGGGGGACCTCCTGGGACACCCGACAGATGTTTTTC. Translating it yields CACDTGWGTSWDTRQMFF.